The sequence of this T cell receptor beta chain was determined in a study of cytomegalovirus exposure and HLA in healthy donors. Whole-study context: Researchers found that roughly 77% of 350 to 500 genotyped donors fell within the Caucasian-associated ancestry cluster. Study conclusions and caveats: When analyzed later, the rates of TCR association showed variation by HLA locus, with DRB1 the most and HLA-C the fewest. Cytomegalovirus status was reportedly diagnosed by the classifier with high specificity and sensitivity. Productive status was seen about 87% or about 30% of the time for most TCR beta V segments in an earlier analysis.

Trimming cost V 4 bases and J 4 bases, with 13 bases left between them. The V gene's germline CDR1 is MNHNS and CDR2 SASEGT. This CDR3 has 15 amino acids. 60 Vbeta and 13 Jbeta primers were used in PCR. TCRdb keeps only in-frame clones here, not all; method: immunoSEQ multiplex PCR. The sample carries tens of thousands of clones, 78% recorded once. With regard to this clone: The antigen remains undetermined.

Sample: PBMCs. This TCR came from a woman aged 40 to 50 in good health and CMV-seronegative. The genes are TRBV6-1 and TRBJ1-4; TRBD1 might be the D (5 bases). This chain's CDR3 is CASSAATEVNEKLFF. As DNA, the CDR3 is TGTGCCAGCAGTGCGGCGACAGAGGTTAATGAAAAACTGTTTTTT.